The 2 T cell receptor beta chains in this list originate from one sample, sequenced in a study of blood T cell repertoires in COVID-19. Some clones are missing from TCRdb's copy, which holds only in-frame ones; the method was immunoSEQ multiplex PCR. The sample lists around 100,000 clones; less than 85% were seen once. The sequencing input was peripheral blood. The origin of the receptors is a woman aged 55-69 years with acute or convalescent COVID-19.

This clone was seen just once. The chain has TRBV7-9 and TRBJ1-3; D may be TRBD1 (5 bases). The germline V gene has CDR1 SEHNR and CDR2 FQNEAQ (reference sequence). The CDR3 has 13 residues. V was trimmed by 3 bases and J by 3 bases, leaving 6 bases between them. The CDR3 region has the DNA TGTGCCAGCAGCTTGGGGGGTGGAAACACCATATATTTT. The encoded protein is CASSLGGGNTIYF.

CDR3 bases: TGTGCCTCTTCGGGGGATTACTACAATGAGCAGTTCTTC. Its translation: CASSGDYYNEQFF. The chain couples TRBV7-3 to TRBJ2-1; possibly TRBD2 for D (6 bases). Germline V gives CDR1 SGHTA, CDR2 FQGTGA. The CDR3 spans 13 residues. V was cut by 11 bases and J by 3 bases, with 14 bases left in between.